These 5 T cell receptor beta chains share one sample of origin, sequenced in a study of blood T cell repertoires in COVID-19. Produced via immunoSEQ multiplex PCR; TCRdb's table is partial and in-frame only. The table shows roughly 350,000 clones, with about 89% occurring only once. Sequenced material: peripheral blood. The receptors were sampled from a woman in her twenties or thirties with COVID-19, enrolled during active disease.

V is TRBV2 and J is TRBJ2-1, with 12 bases identical to TRBD1. The V and J ends lost 2 bases and 9 bases, in that order; junction bases with no gene match: 8. CDR1 and CDR2 (germline): SNHLY, FYNNEI. CDR3 length: 16 amino acids. The chain's CDR3 is CASSELAGTGGSEQFF. The CDR3 region has the DNA TGTGCCAGCAGTGAATTAGCCGGGACAGGGGGCAGTGAGCAGTTCTTC.

The chain recombines TRBV15 with TRBJ2-1, with D unresolved. The CDR3 runs to 16 residues. V was clipped by 0 bases and J by 4 bases, with 13 bases between them. Germline loops: CDR1 LNHNV, CDR2 YYDKDF (reference sequence). CDR3 DNA sequence: TGTGCCACCAGCAGAGAGCGCCAATTTCCGTACAATGAGCAGTTCTTC. Encoded protein: CATSRERQFPYNEQFF.

This sequence joins TRBV6-5 and TRBJ2-2, with 9 bases identical to TRBD1. Germline CDR1 reads MNHEY; CDR2 reads SVGAGI. With V trimmed by 0 bases and J by 5 bases, 4 bases remained unmatched. The CDR3 is 16 amino acids. CDR3 nucleotide sequence: TGTGCCAGCAGTTACTCGGGACAGGGAAGGACCGGGGAGCTGTTTTTT. As protein: CASSYSGQGRTGELFF.

This rearrangement joins TRBV23-1 to TRBJ2-1, with D perhaps matching TRBD1 (5 bases). TRBV23-1 is an ORF; its function is uncertain. The ends were cut back, 7 bases at V and 12 bases at J, with 13 bases in the middle. The CDR3 spans 11 residues. In DNA, the CDR3 is TGCGCCAGCAAATGGGGCGATGTGCAGTTCTTC. Protein product: CASKWGDVQFF.

CDR3 sequence: CAWSSGDSPLHF. The CDR3, as DNA: TGTGCCTGGAGTTCGGGGGATTCACCCCTCCACTTT. The J gene is TRBJ1-6, the V gene TRBV30; possibly TRBD1 for D (5 bases). The CDR3 is 12 amino acids. Looked up from germline, CDR1 is GTSNPN and CDR2 is SVGIG (reference sequence). Trimming stripped 2 bases from V and 8 bases from J, with 7 bases between.